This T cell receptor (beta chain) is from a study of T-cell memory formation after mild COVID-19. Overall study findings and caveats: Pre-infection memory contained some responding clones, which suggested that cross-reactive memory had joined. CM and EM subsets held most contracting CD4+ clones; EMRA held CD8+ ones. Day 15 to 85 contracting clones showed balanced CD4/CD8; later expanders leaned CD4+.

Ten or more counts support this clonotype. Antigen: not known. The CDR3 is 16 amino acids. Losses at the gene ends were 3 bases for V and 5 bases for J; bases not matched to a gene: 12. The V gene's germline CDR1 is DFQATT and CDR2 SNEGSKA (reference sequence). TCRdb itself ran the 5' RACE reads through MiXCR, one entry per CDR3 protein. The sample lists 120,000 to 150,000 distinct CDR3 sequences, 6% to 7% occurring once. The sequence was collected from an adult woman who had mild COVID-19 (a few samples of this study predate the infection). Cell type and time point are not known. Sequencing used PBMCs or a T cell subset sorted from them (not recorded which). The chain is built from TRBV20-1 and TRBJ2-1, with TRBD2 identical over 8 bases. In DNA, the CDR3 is TGCAGTGCTAGGAGGGTGCTGACTAGCGCTCACAATGAGCAGTTCTTC. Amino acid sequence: CSARRVLTSAHNEQFF.